What follows are 30 T cell receptor beta chains derived from one specimen sequenced in a study of beta chain features in type 1 diabetes. Study-wide findings and caveats: Shortening of TCRB CDR3s, moderate but significant, appeared in all four CD4+ subsets of Type 1 diabetes patients.

As every portion of the isolated RNA was reverse transcribed, the sequencing read expressed TCRB transcripts. The repertoire was sequenced with immunoSEQ multiplex PCR; TCRdb's copy has only in-frame clones and lacks some. The sample records 240,000 or so clones, around 21% being singletons. These TCRs are of unknown antigen specificity. Sequenced sample: naive CD4+ T cells from blood. The receptors originated from a woman aged 40 to 50 with type 1 diabetes.

This clone was recorded a few times. This sequence joins TRBV7-9 and TRBJ1-6, with D perhaps matching TRBD1 (5 bases). Germline CDR1 is SEHNR and CDR2 is FQNEAQ (reference sequence). V was cut by 7 bases and J by 8 bases, with 24 bases left in between. This CDR3 comprises 17 residues. CDR3 coding DNA: TGTGCCAGCACCTCACCAATTGGAGGGGCGGACTATTCACCCCTCCACTTT. Translated: CASTSPIGGADYSPLHF.

In this sample, this clone turned up a few times. V is TRBV28 and J is TRBJ2-1, with 8 bases matching TRBD2. CDR3 size: 16 residues. CDR1 is MDHEN, CDR2 SYDVKM, per germline. V shed 5 bases, J shed 4 bases, and the junction held 10 bases outside the gene matches. The CDR3 loop reads CASSISVAGGYNEQFF. The CDR3 DNA sequence: TGTGCCAGCAGTATCTCCGTGGCGGGAGGATACAATGAGCAGTTCTTC. Together with reference TRBV28 and TRBJ2-1, the CDR3 gives the full variable domain: DVKVTQSSRYLVKRTGEKVFLECVQDMDHENMFWYRQDPGLGLRLIYFSYDVKMKEKGDIPEGYSVSREKKERFSLILESASTNQTSMYLCASSISVAGGYNEQFFGPGTRLTVL.

The chain joins TRBV28 to TRBJ2-1; maybe TRBD1 (6 bases). The CDR3 spans 12 residues. Trimming took off 6 bases at V and 10 bases at J, with 13 bases between the two ends. From germline, CDR1 is MDHEN and CDR2 SYDVKM. The CDR3 sequence is CASRYRVGEQFF. The CDR3 DNA sequence: TGTGCCAGCAGATACAGGGTTGGGGAGCAGTTCTTC.

This clone was found a few times. This chain connects TRBV18 to TRBJ2-1; 9 nucleotides match TRBD1. CDR1 is KGHSH, CDR2 LQKENI, per germline. The CDR3 loop spans 14 amino acids. Unmatched junction bases numbered 1, after V lost 3 bases and J lost 4 bases. The CDR3 region has the DNA TGTGCCAGCTCACCGGGACAGGGATACAATGAGCAGTTCTTC. The encoded protein is CASSPGQGYNEQFF.

Of note for this clone: The same CDR3 is also encoded by other DNA sequences in this sample. CDR3 nucleotide sequence: TGTGCCTGGAGTGGGGGAGGTTACAATGAGCAGTTCTTC. Translating gives CAWSGGGYNEQFF. The chain carries TRBV30 and TRBJ2-1; the D gene is possibly TRBD2 (6 bases). The V gene lost 1 base and the J gene lost 4 bases, with 8 bases spanning the gap. Per germline, CDR1 GTSNPN and CDR2 SVGIG (reference sequence). The CDR3 runs to 13 residues.

V gene TRBV29-1 combines with J gene TRBJ1-4, with a tentative D call TRBD1 (6 bases). The CDR3 length is 14 residues. Trimming removed 6 bases at V and 7 bases at J, with 18 bases between. Germline CDR1 SQVTM, CDR2 ANQGSEA. The CDR3 nucleotides read TGCAGCGTCCGAGAAAGGGGGAGATCTGAAAAACTGTTTTTT. Translating gives CSVRERGRSEKLFF. Together with reference TRBV29-1 and TRBJ1-4, the CDR3 gives the full variable domain: SAVISQKPSRDICQRGTSLTIQCQVDSQVTMMFWYRQQPGQSLTLIATANQGSEATYESGFVIDKFPISRPNLTFSTLTVSNMSPEDSSIYLCSVRERGRSEKLFFGSGTQLSVL.

This chain links TRBV30 with TRBJ2-1; TRBD1 aligns across 9 bases. J lost 8 bases, V lost 8 bases, and 16 bases had no gene match. Germline V lookup: CDR1 GTSNPN, CDR2 SVGIG (reference sequence). The CDR3 is 15 amino acids. The CDR3 sequence is CAGTRTGARRYEQFF. CDR3 DNA sequence: TGTGCCGGTACCAGGACAGGGGCACGGAGATATGAGCAGTTCTTC.

The V call is TRBV4-3, the J call TRBJ2-3, with D possibly TRBD1 on 7 matching bases. With 0 bases removed from V and 4 bases from J, the gap between germline ends came to 14 bases. This CDR3 is built from 16 residues. Germline lookup yields CDR1 LGHNA and CDR2 YSLEER. The DNA of the CDR3 is TGCGCCAGCAGCCAAGATGACAGGGCGGGATCAGATACGCAGTATTTT. Translated: CASSQDDRAGSDTQYF.

This clone was seen a few times. V and J are TRBV7-9 and TRBJ2-7; 8 bases are shared with TRBD1. The CDR3 is 14 residues long. The germline V gene encodes CDR1 SEHNR and CDR2 FQNEAQ (reference sequence). V gave up 5 bases and J gave up 1 base; unmatched junction bases: 4. The CDR3 region has the DNA TGTGCCAGCAGCGATACAGGGGGTTCCTACGAGCAGTACTTC. Protein sequence: CASSDTGGSYEQYF.

This clone has only a few counts. This chain's CDR3 is CASSLLAGSYNEQFF. The CDR3 DNA is TGTGCCAGCAGCTTGCTAGCGGGTAGTTACAATGAGCAGTTCTTC. J is TRBJ2-1 and V is TRBV5-6, with 8 positions matching TRBD2. The V and J ends lost 1 base and 4 bases, in that order; junction bases with no gene match: 4. The length of the CDR3 is 15 residues. Per the germline V gene, CDR1 is SGHDT and CDR2 is YYEEEE. Looking up the rest from reference TRBV5-6 and TRBJ2-1 gives the full variable domain: DAGVTQSPTHLIKTRGQQVTLRCSPKSGHDTVSWYQQALGQGPQFIFQYYEEEERQRGNFPDRFSGHQFPNYSSELNVNALLLGDSALYLCASSLLAGSYNEQFFGPGTRLTVL.

This clone showed up just a few times. The CDR3 sequence is CASSTTGIPYEQYF. The CDR3 DNA follows: TGTGCCAGTAGTACGACAGGCATCCCCTACGAGCAGTACTTC. The J gene is TRBJ2-7, the V gene TRBV19; maybe TRBD1 (6 bases). The CDR3 contains 14 residues. V lost 4 bases, J lost 2 bases, and 12 bases lay in between. Germline CDR1 and CDR2: LNHDA and SQIVND (reference sequence).

This clone was seen a few times. This CDR3 is CASSEGREAYNEQFF. As DNA, the CDR3 is TGTGCCAGCAGTGAGGGGAGGGAAGCCTACAATGAGCAGTTCTTC. The chain links TRBV25-1 to TRBJ2-1; TRBD2 matches at 7 bases. J was trimmed by 2 bases and V by 3 bases; bases with no gene match: 4. Per the germline V gene, CDR1 is MGHDK and CDR2 is SYGVNS. The CDR3 is 15 amino acids.

V and J are TRBV4-1 and TRBJ2-4, with unresolved D. Trimming shortened V by 1 base and J by 0 bases, and 16 bases separated the two germline ends. The CDR3 is 18 residues long. Germline CDR1 MGHRA, CDR2 YSYEKL. CDR3 nucleotide sequence: TGCGCCAGCAGCCAAGGAATCCTCTCAGCGCTAGCCAAAAACATTCAGTACTTC. It encodes CASSQGILSALAKNIQYF.

This rearrangement joins TRBV6-1 to TRBJ2-1; no firm D call. V was clipped by 6 bases and J by 5 bases, with 14 bases between them. CDR1 and CDR2 (germline): MNHNS, SASEGT. CDR3 length: 14 residues. The CDR3 nucleotides are TGTGCCAGCAGCCTTATAGTTTACGACAATGAGCAGTTCTTC. It codes for CASSLIVYDNEQFF.

This rearrangement joins TRBV9 to TRBJ1-5, with D perhaps TRBD1 (6 bases). From germline, CDR1 is SGDLS and CDR2 YYNGEE. The V end lost 4 bases, the J end lost 5 bases, and 13 bases lay between the germline ends. The CDR3 sequence is 14 residues long. The chain's CDR3 is CASSPTGLDQPQHF. The DNA of the CDR3 is TGTGCCAGCAGCCCCACAGGGCTGGATCAGCCCCAGCATTTT.

The gene calls are TRBV30 and TRBJ2-7; 8 bases map to TRBD2. CDR1 is GTSNPN and CDR2 is SVGIG in the germline V gene (reference sequence). This CDR3 comprises 12 residues. V was clipped by 3 bases and J by 4 bases; unmatched bases: 2. As DNA, the CDR3 is TGTGCCTGGAGCGCTAGCGGGTACGAGCAGTACTTC. Translated, it gives CAWSASGYEQYF.

The V and J genes are TRBV20-1 and TRBJ2-7; D is ambiguous. This CDR3 has 11 residues. V lost 3 bases to trimming and J lost 4 bases, with 7 bases between them. Germline V gene sequence: CDR1 DFQATT, CDR2 SNEGSKA (reference sequence). The CDR3 nucleotides are TGCAGTGCTAGTAGTACGTACGAGCAGTACTTC. Translation gives CSASSTYEQYF.

This clone showed up just a few times. The genes are TRBV29-1 and TRBJ1-2; D is ambiguous. Germline-derived CDR1 and CDR2 are SQVTM and ANQGSEA. V lost 6 bases and J lost 7, with 15 bases in between. The CDR3 has 12 amino acids. CDR3 nucleotides: TGCAGCGTAACGACACACGTAGGTGGCTACACCTTC. Residues: CSVTTHVGGYTF.

The genes are TRBV5-1 and TRBJ2-7, with TRBD1 identical over 10 bases. The V gene's germline CDR1 is SGHRS and CDR2 YFSETQ. V shed 4 bases, J shed 7 bases, and the junction held 8 bases outside the gene matches. The CDR3 is made up of 14 amino acids. CDR3 region: CASSPGTGVEEQYF. Written as DNA, the CDR3 is TGCGCCAGCAGCCCCGGGACAGGGGTGGAAGAGCAGTACTTC.

This clone was counted only a few times. The V gene is TRBV20-1, the J gene TRBJ1-1; 7 positions agree with TRBD1. The CDR3 runs 11 residues. With V trimmed by 6 bases and J by 8 bases, 6 bases remained unmatched. Germline CDR1 DFQATT, CDR2 SNEGSKA (reference sequence). CDR3 sequence reads: CSANPGQEAFF. In nucleotides, the CDR3 is TGCAGTGCCAATCCGGGACAGGAAGCTTTCTTT.

This clone was recorded a few times. V and J are TRBV4-3 and TRBJ2-3; weak D call: TRBD1 (6 bases). Trimming shortened V by 4 bases and J by 4 bases, and 12 bases separated the two germline ends. CDR1 is LGHNA and CDR2 is YSLEER in the germline V gene. The CDR3 contains 14 residues. In DNA, the CDR3 is TGCGCCAGCAGCCGAGGGACACCGGCAGATACGCAGTATTTT. It specifies CASSRGTPADTQYF.

The chain has TRBV7-3 and TRBJ2-2, with no clear D. Trimming took 5 bases from V and 2 from J, leaving 6 bases between them. Germline V CDR1 and CDR2: SGHTA, FQGTGA. This CDR3 is 13 amino acids long. DNA of the CDR3: TGTGCCAGCAGCCCCTTTAACACCGGGGAGCTGTTTTTT. It translates to CASSPFNTGELFF.

CDR3 sequence (DNA): TGTGCCAGCAGCCACCACGGGGGGCAACCTTCCTACGAGCAGTACTTC. Amino acid sequence: CASSHHGGQPSYEQYF. J is TRBJ2-7 and V is TRBV9; perhaps TRBD2 as D (7 bases). The V gene's germline CDR1 is SGDLS and CDR2 YYNGEE. Trimming took 4 bases from V and 1 from J, leaving 18 bases between them. The CDR3 is 16 residues long.

The gene calls are TRBV12-5 and TRBJ1-1; D may be TRBD1 (5 bases). The V gene's germline CDR1 is LGHNT and CDR2 FRNRAP. The CDR3 length is 13 residues. V lost 2 bases, J lost 1 base, and 5 bases lay in between. The CDR3 spells CASGLQGNTEAFF. In nucleotides, the CDR3 is TGTGCTAGTGGTTTGCAGGGGAACACTGAAGCTTTCTTT.

This clone was observed once. The V gene is TRBV5-4, the J gene TRBJ2-7; 7 nucleotides match TRBD2. J gave up 4 bases and V 4 bases, and 14 bases lay outside the gene matches. Germline values: CDR1 SGHNT, CDR2 YYREEE (reference sequence). The CDR3 has 16 residues. CDR3 sequence reads: CASSDTLAEPPYEQYF. The CDR3 DNA reads TGTGCCAGCAGCGACACCCTAGCGGAGCCGCCATACGAGCAGTACTTC.

The chain employs TRBV30 and TRBJ2-7; D ambiguous. Germline CDR1 GTSNPN, CDR2 SVGIG (reference sequence). Trimming took 0 bases from V and 2 from J, leaving 8 bases between them. This CDR3 has 13 residues. The CDR3 region is CAWSVKATYEQYF. CDR3 sequence (DNA): TGTGCCTGGAGTGTAAAAGCTACCTACGAGCAGTACTTC.

Comments on this clone: Other DNA sequences in the same sample also yield this CDR3. J is TRBJ2-5 and V is TRBV29-1; the match to TRBD1 covers 9 bases. CDR3 length equals 13 residues. Germline V lookup: CDR1 SQVTM, CDR2 ANQGSEA. V gave up 6 bases and J gave up 3 bases; unmatched junction bases: 5. The DNA for the CDR3 is TGCAGCGTGGCCGGGACAGGGAAAGAGACCCAGTACTTC. This gives the protein CSVAGTGKETQYF.

The genes are TRBV30 and TRBJ1-5, with a possible D match to TRBD1 (5 bases). This CDR3 is built from 14 residues. Trimming pared 0 bases from V and 2 bases from J, leaving 8 bases between. The germline gives CDR1 GTSNPN, CDR2 SVGIG (reference sequence). CDR3 sequence (DNA): TGTGCCTGGAGTGTACAAGGGGGCAATCAGCCCCAGCATTTT. Protein: CAWSVQGGNQPQHF.

CDR3 in DNA: TGCGCCAGCAGCTTGACAAGGGGGTTCTCGAACACTGAAGCTTTCTTT. Protein: CASSLTRGFSNTEAFF. The rearrangement uses TRBV5-1 and TRBJ1-1; D possibly corresponds to TRBD1 (6 bases). V was trimmed by 1 base and J by 1 base, leaving 14 bases between them. CDR1 is SGHRS and CDR2 is YFSETQ in the germline V gene. The CDR3 loop spans 16 amino acids.

This clone has more than one count but fewer than ten. The gene calls are TRBV5-1 and TRBJ2-5; no firm D call. Germline V gene data show CDR1 as SGHRS and CDR2 as YFSETQ. The CDR3 runs to 13 residues. V was trimmed by 0 bases and J by 2 bases, leaving 5 bases between them. The CDR3 spells CASSLAVQETQYF. DNA for the CDR3: TGCGCCAGCAGCTTGGCGGTTCAAGAGACCCAGTACTTC.